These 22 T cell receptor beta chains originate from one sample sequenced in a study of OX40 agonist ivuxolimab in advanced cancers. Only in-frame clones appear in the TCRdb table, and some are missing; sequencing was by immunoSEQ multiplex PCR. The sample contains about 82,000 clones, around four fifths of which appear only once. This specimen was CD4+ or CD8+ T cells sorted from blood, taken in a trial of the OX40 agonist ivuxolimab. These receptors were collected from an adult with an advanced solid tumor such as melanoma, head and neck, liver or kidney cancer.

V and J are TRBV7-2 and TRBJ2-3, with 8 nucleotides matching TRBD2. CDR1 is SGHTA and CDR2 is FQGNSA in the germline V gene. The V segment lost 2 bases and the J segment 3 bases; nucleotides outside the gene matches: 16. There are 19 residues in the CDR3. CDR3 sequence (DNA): TGTGCCAGCAGCTTACCCGGACTAGCAGGGGCAGAGAGGACAGATACGCAGTATTTT. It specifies CASSLPGLAGAERTDTQYF.

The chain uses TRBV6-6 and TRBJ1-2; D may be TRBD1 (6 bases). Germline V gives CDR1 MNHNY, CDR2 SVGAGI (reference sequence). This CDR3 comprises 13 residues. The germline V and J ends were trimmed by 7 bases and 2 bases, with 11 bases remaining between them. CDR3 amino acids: CASNSQGNYGYTF. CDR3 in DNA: TGTGCCAGCAATTCACAGGGAAACTATGGCTACACCTTC.

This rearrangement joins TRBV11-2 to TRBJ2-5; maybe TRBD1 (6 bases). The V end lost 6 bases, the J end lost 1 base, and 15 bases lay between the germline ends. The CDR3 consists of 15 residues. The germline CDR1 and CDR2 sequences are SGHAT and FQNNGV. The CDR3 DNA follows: TGTGCCAGCAGTACAGGTCCAGGGGTCCAAGAGACCCAGTACTTC. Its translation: CASSTGPGVQETQYF.

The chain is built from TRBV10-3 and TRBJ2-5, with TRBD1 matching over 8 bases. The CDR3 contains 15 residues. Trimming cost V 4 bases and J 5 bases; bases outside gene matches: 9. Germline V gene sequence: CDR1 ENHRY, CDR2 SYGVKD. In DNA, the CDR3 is TGTGCCATCAGTGTTTCAGGGGGCGAGGGGGAGACCCAGTACTTC. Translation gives CAISVSGGEGETQYF.

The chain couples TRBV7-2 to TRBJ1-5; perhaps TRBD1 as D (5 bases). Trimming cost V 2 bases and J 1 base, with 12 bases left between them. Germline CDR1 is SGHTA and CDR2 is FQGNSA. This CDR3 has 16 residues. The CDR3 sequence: CASSLLGTVSNQPQHF. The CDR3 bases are TGTGCCAGCAGCTTATTGGGGACCGTGAGCAATCAGCCCCAGCATTTT.

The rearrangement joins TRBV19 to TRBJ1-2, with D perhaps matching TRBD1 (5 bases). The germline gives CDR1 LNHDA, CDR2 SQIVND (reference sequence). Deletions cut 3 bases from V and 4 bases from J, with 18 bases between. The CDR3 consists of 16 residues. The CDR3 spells CASSILSGARAYGYTF. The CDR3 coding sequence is TGTGCCAGTAGTATCCTAAGTGGGGCGCGGGCCTATGGCTACACCTTC.

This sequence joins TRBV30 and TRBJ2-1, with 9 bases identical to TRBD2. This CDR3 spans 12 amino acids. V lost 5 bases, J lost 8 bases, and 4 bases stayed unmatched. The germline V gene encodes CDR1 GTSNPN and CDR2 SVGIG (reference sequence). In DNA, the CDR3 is TGTGCCTGGGGGACTAGCTCGCATGAGCAGTTCTTC. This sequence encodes CAWGTSSHEQFF.

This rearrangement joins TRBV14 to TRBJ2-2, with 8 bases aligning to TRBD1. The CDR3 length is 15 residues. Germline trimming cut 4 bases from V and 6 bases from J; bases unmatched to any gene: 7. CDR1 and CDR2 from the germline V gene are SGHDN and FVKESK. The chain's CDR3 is CASSRTGWRSGELFF. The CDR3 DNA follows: TGTGCCAGCAGCCGGACAGGGTGGAGGTCCGGGGAGCTGTTTTTT.

CDR3 sequence (DNA): TGTGCCATCAGTGAGTCAGGACAGGAGATTATTCAGTACTTC. It codes for CAISESGQEIIQYF. V and J are TRBV10-3 and TRBJ2-4, with 7 bases fitting TRBD1. After removal of 0 bases from V and 10 bases from J, the junction contained 6 bases not matched to a gene. The CDR3 is made up of 14 amino acids. The germline gives CDR1 ENHRY, CDR2 SYGVKD.

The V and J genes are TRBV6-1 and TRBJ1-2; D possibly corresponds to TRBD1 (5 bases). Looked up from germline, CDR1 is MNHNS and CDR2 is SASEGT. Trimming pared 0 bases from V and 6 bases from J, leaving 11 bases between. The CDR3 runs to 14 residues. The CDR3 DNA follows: TGTGCCAGCAGTGAAGCGTGGGGGACGAATGGCTACACCTTC. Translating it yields CASSEAWGTNGYTF.

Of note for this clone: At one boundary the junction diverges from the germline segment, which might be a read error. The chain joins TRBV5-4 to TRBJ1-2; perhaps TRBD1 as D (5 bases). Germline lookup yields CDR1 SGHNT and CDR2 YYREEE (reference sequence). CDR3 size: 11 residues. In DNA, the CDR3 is TGTGCCAGCAGCTTGGGGGGCAAGAACACGTTC. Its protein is CASSLGGKNTF.

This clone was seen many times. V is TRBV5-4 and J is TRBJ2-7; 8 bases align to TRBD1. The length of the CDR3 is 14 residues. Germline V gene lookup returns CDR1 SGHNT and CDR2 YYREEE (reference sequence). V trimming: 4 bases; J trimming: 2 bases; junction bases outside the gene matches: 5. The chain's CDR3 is CASSADRAPYEQYF. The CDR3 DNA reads TGTGCCAGCAGCGCGGACAGGGCCCCCTACGAGCAGTACTTC.

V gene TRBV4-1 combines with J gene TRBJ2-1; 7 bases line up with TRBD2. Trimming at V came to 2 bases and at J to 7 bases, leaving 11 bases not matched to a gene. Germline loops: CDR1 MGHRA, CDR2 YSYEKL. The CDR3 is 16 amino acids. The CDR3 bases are TGCGCCAGCAGCCAATTTATGGTCCTAGCGGAAAATGAGCAGTTCTTC. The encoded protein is CASSQFMVLAENEQFF.

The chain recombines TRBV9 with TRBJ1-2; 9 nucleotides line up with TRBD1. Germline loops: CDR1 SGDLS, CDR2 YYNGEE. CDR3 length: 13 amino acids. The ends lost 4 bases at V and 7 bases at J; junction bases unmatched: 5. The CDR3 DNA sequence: TGTGCCAGCAGCCCAGGGACAGGGTCTGGCTACACCTTC. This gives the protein CASSPGTGSGYTF.

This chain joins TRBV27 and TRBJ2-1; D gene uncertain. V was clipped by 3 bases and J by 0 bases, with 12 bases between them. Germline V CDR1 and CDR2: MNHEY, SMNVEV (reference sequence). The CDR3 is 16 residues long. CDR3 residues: CASSLQSISSYNEQFF. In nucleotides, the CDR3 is TGTGCCAGCAGTTTGCAATCGATTAGCTCCTACAATGAGCAGTTCTTC.

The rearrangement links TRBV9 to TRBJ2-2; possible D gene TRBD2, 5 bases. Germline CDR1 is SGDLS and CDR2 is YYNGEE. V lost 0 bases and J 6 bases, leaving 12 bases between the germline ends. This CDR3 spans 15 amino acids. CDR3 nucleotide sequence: TGTGCCAGCAGCGTAGTTCACGGGGTGTCCGGGGAGCTGTTTTTT. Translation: CASSVVHGVSGELFF.

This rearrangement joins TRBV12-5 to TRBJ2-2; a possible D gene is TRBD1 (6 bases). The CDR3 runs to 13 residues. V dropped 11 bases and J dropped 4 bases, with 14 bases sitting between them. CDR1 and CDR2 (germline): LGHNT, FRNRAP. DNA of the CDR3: TGTGCTGCAGGTACAGGGCTCACCGGGGAGCTGTTTTTT. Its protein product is CAAGTGLTGELFF.

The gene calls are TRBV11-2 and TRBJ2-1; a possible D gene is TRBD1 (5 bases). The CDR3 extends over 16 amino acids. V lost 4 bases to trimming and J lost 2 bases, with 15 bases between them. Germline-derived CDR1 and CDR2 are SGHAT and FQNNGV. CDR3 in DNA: TGTGCCAGCAGCTCACTCCAGGGCAGGCCCTACAATGAGCAGTTCTTC. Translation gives CASSSLQGRPYNEQFF.

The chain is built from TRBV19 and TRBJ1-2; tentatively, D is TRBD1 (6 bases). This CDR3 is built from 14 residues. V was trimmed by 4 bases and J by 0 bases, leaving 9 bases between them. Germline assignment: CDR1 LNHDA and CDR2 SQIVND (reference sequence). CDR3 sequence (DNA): TGTGCCAGTAGTAGGGACACAGCTAACTATGGCTACACCTTC. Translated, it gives CASSRDTANYGYTF.

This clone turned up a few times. As DNA, the CDR3 is TGTGCCAGCAGCAGGCTGGGGGACAACGATCAGCCCCAGCATTTT. It translates to CASSRLGDNDQPQHF. The J gene is TRBJ1-5, the V gene TRBV27, with D perhaps TRBD1 (6 bases). This CDR3 has 15 amino acids. Germline CDR1 and CDR2: MNHEY and SMNVEV (reference sequence). The ends were cut back, 6 bases at V and 5 bases at J, with 17 bases in the middle.

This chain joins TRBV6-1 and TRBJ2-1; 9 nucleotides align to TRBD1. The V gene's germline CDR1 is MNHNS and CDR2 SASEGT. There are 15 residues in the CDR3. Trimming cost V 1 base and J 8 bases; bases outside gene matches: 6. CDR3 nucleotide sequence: TGTGCCAGCAGTGAAGGTGGGACAGGGAGGGATGAGCAGTTCTTC. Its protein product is CASSEGGTGRDEQFF.

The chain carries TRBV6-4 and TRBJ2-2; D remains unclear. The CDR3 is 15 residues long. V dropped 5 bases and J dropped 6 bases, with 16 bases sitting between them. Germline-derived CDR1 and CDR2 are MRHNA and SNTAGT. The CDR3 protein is CASSPIFNTAGELFF. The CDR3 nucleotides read TGTGCCAGCAGTCCTATCTTCAACACGGCCGGGGAGCTGTTTTTT.